This T cell receptor beta chain was observed in a study of cytomegalovirus exposure and HLA in healthy donors. In regard to this clone: Its antigen is still unknown.

The V end was cut by 5 bases, the J end by 1 base, with 11 bases between. Germline V gives CDR1 SEHNR, CDR2 FQNEAQ (reference sequence). The CDR3 extends over 14 amino acids. Primers for the PCR totalled 60 Vbeta and 13 Jbeta. Clones were sequenced by immunoSEQ multiplex PCR, and TCRdb holds only the in-frame ones, with some missing. The sample consists of roughly 150,000 clones, roughly 80% of them appearing once. Study observations and caveats: Some segments of the V type, notably TRBV6-2 and TRBV6-3, were excluded as indistinguishable. Later analysis identified several of the most significant clusters that appeared linked to common viral pathogens. The study flagged some 180 TCR beta chains as cytomegalovirus-associated.

This clonotype was obtained from a man between 25 and 39 years old in good health and CMV-seropositive. Sample: PBMCs. The chain links TRBV7-9 to TRBJ1-1, with D unresolved. The CDR3 sequence: CASSVVGENTEAFF. The CDR3 DNA is TGTGCCAGCAGCGTAGTCGGGGAGAACACTGAAGCTTTCTTT.